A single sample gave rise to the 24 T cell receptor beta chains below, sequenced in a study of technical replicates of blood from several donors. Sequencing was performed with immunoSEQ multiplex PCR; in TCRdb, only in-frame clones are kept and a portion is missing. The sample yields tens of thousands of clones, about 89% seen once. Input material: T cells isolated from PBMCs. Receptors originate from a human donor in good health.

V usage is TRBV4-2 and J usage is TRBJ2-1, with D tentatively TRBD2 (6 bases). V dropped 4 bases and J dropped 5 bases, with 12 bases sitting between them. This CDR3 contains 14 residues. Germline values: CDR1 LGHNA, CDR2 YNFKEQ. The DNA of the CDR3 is TGTGCCAGCAGCCCGGGGACTCACAACAATGAGCAGTTCTTC. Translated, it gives CASSPGTHNNEQFF.

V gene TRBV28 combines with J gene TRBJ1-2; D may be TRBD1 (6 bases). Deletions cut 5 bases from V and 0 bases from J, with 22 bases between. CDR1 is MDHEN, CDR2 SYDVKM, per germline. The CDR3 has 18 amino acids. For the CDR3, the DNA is TGTGCCAGCAGTCTGACAGGCGGGCTTGCCCTCTCTAACTATGGCTACACCTTC. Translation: CASSLTGGLALSNYGYTF.

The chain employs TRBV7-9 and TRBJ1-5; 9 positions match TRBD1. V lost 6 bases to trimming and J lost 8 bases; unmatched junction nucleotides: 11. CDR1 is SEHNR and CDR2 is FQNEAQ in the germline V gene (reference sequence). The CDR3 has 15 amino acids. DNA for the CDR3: TGTGCCAGCAGGCGCGAGGGACAGGGAGGGGAGCCCCAGCATTTT. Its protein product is CASRREGQGGEPQHF.

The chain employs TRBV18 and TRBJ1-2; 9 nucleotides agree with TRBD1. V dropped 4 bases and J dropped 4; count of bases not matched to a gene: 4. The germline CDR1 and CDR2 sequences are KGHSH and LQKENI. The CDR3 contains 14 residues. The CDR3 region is CASSLDRGSYGYTF. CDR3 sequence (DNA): TGTGCCAGCTCACTGGACAGGGGCAGCTATGGCTACACCTTC.

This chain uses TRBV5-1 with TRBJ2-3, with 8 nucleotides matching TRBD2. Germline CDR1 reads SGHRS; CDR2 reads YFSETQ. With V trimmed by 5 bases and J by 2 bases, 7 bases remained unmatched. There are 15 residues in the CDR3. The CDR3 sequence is CASRKSGSHTDTQYF. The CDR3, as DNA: TGCGCCAGCAGAAAAAGCGGGAGCCACACAGATACGCAGTATTTT.

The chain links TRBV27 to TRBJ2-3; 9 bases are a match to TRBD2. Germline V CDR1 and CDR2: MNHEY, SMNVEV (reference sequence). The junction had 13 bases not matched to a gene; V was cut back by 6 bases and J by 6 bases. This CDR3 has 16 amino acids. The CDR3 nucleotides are TGTGCCAGCAGGTATAGCGGGAGTGGTACCTGGGATACGCAGTATTTT. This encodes CASRYSGSGTWDTQYF.

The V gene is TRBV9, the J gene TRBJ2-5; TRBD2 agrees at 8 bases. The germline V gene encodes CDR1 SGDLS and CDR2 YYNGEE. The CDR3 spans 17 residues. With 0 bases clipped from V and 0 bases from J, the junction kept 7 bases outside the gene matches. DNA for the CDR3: TGTGCCAGCAGCGTAGGTCTTACTAGCGGTTACCAAGAGACCCAGTACTTC. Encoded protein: CASSVGLTSGYQETQYF.

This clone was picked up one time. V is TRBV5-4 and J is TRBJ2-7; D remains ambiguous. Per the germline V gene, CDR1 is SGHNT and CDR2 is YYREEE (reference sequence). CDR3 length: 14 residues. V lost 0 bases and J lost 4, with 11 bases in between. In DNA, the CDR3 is TGTGCCAGCAGCTTGGCCGCCAACTATTACGAGCAGTACTTC. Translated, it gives CASSLAANYYEQYF.

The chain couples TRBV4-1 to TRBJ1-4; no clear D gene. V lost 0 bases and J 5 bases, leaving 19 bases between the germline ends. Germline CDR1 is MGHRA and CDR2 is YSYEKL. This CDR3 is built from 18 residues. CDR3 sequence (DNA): TGCGCCAGCAGCCAAGACACACCCGAGGAGGGCTTGAATGAAAAACTGTTTTTT. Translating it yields CASSQDTPEEGLNEKLFF.

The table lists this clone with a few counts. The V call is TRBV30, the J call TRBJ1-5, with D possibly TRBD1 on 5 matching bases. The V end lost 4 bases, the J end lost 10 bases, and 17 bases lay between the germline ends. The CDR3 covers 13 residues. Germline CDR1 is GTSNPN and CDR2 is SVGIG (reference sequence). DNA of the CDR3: TGTGCCTGGAACCGTCCGCGGGGGGGACCCCAGCATTTT. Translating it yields CAWNRPRGGPQHF. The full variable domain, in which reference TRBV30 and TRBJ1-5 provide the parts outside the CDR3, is SQTIHQWPATLVQPVGSPLSLECTVEGTSNPNLYWYRQAAGRGLQLLFYSVGIGQISSEVPQNLSASRPQDRQFILSSKKLLLSDSGFYLCAWNRPRGGPQHFGDGTRLSIL.

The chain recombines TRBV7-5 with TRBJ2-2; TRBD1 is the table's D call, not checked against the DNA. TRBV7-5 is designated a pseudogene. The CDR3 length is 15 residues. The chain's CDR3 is CVRSLTGEITGELFF. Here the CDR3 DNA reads TGTGTCAGAAGCTTAACAGGGGAGATCACCGGGGAGCTGTTTTTT.

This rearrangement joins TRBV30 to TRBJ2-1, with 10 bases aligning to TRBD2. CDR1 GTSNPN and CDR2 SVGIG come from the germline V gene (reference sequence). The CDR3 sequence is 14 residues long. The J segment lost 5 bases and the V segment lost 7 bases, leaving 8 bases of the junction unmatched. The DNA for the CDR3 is TGTGCCTTCTCTAGCGGGAGTTTCCACAATGAGCAGTTCTTC. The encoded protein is CAFSSGSFHNEQFF.

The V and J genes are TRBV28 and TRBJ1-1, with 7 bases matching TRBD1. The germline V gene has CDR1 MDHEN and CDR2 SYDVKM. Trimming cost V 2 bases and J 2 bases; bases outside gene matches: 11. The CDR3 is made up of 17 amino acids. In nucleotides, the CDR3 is TGTGCCAGCAGTTTAATTTTCGAGGACAGGCGAAACACTGAAGCTTTCTTT. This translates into CASSLIFEDRRNTEAFF.

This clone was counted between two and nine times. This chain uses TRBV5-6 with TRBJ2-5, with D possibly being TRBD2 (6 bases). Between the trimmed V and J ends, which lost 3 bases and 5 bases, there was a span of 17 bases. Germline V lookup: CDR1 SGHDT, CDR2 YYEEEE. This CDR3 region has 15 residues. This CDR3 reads CASSSEGDFLETQYF. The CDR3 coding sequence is TGTGCCAGCAGCTCTGAAGGGGACTTCCTTGAGACCCAGTACTTC.

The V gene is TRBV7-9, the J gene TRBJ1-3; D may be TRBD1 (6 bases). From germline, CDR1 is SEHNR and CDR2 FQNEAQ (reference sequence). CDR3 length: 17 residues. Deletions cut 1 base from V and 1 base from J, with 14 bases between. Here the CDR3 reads CASSLERMTGSGNTIYF. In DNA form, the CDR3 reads TGTGCCAGCAGCTTAGAGCGGATGACAGGTTCTGGAAACACCATATATTTT.

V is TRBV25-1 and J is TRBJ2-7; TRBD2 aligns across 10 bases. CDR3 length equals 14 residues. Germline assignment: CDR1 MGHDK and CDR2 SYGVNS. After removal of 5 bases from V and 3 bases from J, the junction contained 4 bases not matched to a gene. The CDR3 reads CASSSSGGNYEQYF. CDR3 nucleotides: TGTGCCAGCAGTTCTAGCGGGGGTAACTACGAGCAGTACTTC.

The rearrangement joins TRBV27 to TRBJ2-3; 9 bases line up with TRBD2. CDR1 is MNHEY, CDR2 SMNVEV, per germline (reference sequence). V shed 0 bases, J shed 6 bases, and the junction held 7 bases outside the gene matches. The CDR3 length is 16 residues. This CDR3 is CASSLSASGKPDTQYF. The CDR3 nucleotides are TGTGCCAGCAGTTTATCGGCTAGCGGGAAACCGGATACGCAGTATTTT.

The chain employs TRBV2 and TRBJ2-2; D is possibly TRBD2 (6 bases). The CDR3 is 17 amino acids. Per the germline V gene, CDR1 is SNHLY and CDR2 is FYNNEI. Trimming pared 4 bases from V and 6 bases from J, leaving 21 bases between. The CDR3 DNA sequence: TGTGCCAGCAGTGTAAACCGGTGGGGCGGGGTAGCCGGGGAGCTGTTTTTT. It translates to CASSVNRWGGVAGELFF.

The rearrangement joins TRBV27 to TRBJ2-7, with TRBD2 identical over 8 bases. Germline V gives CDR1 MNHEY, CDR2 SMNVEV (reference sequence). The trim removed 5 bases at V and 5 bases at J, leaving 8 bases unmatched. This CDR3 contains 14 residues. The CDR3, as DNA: TGTGCCAGCAGTGTCCGGGGGGGCTTGGACGAGCAGTACTTC. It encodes CASSVRGGLDEQYF.

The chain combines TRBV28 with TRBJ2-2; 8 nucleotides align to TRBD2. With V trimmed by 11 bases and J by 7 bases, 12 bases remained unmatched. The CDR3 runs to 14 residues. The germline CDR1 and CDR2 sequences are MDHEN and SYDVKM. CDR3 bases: TGTGCCTCGGGAGGGGTAGCTGGGGTCGGGGAGCTGTTTTTT. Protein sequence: CASGGVAGVGELFF.

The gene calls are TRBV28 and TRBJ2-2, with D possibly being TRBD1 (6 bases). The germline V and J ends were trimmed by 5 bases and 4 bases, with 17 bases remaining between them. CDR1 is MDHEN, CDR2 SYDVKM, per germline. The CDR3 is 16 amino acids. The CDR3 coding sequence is TGTGCCAGCAGTCTAAGGTCTCTCAGGGGCACCGGGGAGCTGTTTTTT. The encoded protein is CASSLRSLRGTGELFF.

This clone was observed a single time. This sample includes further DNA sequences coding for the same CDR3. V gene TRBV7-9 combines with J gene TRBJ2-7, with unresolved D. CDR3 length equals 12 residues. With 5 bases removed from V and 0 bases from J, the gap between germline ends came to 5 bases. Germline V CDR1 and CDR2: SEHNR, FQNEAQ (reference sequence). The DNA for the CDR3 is TGTGCCAGCAGCCGCAGCTCCTACGAGCAGTACTTC. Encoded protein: CASSRSSYEQYF.

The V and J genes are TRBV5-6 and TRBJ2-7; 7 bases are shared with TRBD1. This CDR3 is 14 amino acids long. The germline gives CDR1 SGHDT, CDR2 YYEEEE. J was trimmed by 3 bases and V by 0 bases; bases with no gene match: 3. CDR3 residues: CASSLGQGFYEQYF. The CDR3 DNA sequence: TGTGCCAGCAGCTTGGGACAGGGATTCTACGAGCAGTACTTC.

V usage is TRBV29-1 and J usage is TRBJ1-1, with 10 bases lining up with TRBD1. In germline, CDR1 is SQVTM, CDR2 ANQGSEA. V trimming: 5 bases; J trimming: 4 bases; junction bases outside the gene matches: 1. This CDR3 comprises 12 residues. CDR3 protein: CSVRTGGTEAFF. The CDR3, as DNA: TGCAGCGTTAGGACAGGGGGCACTGAAGCTTTCTTT.